This T cell receptor (beta chain) was sequenced during a study of identical twins. General study results and limits: Sequences that were out-of-frame, alpha and twin-shared displayed an excess of low generation probability.

From the 5' RACE reads, TCRdb called clonotypes with MiXCR, one entry per CDR3 protein. This sample has approximately 470,000 distinct CDR3 sequences; 13% to 15% occur once, and the top ten carry approximately 0.52%. Trimming cost V 4 bases and J 4 bases; bases outside gene matches: 3. This CDR3 region has 14 residues. Germline V CDR1 and CDR2: MNHEY, SVGAGI. A few counts support this clonotype. Its antigen is not identified. A further study also used this sample, focusing on yellow fever vaccine responses in identical twins.

This TCR was recovered from a woman younger than 30 in good health. The sequenced material came from CD4+ T cells sorted from blood. The V gene is TRBV6-5, the J gene TRBJ2-5; 10 bases line up with TRBD1. CDR3 region: CASSWTGGRETQYF. Here the CDR3 DNA reads TGTGCCAGCAGTTGGACAGGGGGGAGAGAGACCCAGTACTTC.